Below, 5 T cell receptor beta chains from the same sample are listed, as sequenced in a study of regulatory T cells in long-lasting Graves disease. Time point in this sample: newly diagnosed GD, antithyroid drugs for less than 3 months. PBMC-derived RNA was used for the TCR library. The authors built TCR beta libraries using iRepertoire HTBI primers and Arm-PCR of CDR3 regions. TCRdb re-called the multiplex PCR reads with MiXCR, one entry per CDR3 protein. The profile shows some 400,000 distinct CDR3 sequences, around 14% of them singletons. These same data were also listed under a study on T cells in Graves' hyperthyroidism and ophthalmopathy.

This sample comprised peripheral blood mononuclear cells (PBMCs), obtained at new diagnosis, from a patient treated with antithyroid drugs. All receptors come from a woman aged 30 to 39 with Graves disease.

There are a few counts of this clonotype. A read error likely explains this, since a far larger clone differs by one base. The CDR3 nucleotides are TGTGCCAGCATCGCGAGAGGGGGAGAGACCCAGTACTTC. Protein: CASIARGGETQYF. V usage is TRBV27 and J usage is TRBJ2-1, with TRBD1 as a possible D gene (6 bases). The last part of the DNA fits TRBJ2-5 better; the J call may be wrong. The germline V gene has CDR1 MNHEY and CDR2 SMNVEV (reference sequence). The length of the CDR3 is 13 residues.

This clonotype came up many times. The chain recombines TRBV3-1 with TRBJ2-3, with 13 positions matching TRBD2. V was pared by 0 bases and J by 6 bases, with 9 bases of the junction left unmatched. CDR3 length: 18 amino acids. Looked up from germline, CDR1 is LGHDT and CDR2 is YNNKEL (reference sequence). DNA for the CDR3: TGTGCCAGCAGCCAAGATGGACTAGCGGGAGAGCTTAGGGATACGCAGTATTTT. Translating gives CASSQDGLAGELRDTQYF.

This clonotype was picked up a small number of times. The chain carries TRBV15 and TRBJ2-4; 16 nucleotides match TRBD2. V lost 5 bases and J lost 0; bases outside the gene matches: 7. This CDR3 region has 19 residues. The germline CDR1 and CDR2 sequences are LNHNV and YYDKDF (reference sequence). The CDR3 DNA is TGTGCCACCAGCGGCGGGACTAGCGGGAGGGAAGGAGCCAAAAACATTCAGTACTTC. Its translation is CATSGGTSGREGAKNIQYF. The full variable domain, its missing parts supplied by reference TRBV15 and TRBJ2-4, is DAMVIQNPRYQVTQFGKPVTLSCSQTLNHNVMYWYQQKSSQAPKLLFHYYDKDFNNEADTPDNFQSRRPNTSFCFLDIRSPGLGDTAMYLCATSGGTSGREGAKNIQYFGAGTRLSVL.

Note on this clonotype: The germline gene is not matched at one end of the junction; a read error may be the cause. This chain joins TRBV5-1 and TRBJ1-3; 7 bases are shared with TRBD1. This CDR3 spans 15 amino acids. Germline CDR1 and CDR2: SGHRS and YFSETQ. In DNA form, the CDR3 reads TGCGCCAGCGGCTTCAACAGGGGCTCTGGAAACACCATATATTTT. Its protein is CASGFNRGSGNTIYF. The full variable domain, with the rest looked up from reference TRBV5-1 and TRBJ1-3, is KAGVTQTPRYLIKTRGQQVTLSCSPISGHRSVSWYQQTPGQGLQFLFEYFSETQRNKGNFPGRFSGRQFSNSRSEMNVSTLELGDSALYLCASGFNRGSGNTIYFGEGSWLTVV.

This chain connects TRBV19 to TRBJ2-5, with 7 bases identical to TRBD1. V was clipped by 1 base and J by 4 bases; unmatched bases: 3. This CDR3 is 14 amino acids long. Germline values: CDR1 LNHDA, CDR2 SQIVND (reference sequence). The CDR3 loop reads CASSIGTGPETQYF. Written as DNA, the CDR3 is TGTGCCAGTAGTATAGGGACAGGCCCAGAGACCCAGTACTTC.